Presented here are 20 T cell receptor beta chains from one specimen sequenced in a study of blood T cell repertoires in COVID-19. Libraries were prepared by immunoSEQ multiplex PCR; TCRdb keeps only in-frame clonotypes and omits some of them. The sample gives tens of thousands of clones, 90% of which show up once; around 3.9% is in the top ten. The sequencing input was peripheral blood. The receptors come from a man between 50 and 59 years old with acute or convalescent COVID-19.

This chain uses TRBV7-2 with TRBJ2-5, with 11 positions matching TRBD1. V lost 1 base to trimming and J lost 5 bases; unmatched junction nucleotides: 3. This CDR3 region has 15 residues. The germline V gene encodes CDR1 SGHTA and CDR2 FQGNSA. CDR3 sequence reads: CASSLGDRGVETQYF. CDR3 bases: TGTGCCAGCAGCTTAGGGGACAGGGGGGTTGAGACCCAGTACTTC. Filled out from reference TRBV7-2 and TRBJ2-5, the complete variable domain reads GAGVSQSPSNKVTEKGKDVELRCDPISGHTALYWYRQSLGQGLEFLIYFQGNSAPDKSGLPSDRFSAERTGGSVSTLTIQRTQQEDSAVYLCASSLGDRGVETQYFGPGTRLLVL.

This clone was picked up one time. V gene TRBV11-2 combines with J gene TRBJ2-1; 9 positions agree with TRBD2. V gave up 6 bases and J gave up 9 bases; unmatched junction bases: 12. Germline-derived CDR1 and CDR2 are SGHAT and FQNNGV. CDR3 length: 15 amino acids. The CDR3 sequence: CASRSYGGRGGEQFF. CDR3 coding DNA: TGTGCCAGCAGATCATACGGCGGGAGGGGGGGTGAGCAGTTCTTC.

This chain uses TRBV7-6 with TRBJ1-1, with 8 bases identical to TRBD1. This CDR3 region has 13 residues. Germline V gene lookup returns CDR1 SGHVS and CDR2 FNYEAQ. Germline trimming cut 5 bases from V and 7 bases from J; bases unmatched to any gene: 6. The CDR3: CASSMDRDGEAFF. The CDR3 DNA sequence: TGTGCCAGCAGCATGGACAGGGATGGTGAAGCTTTCTTT.

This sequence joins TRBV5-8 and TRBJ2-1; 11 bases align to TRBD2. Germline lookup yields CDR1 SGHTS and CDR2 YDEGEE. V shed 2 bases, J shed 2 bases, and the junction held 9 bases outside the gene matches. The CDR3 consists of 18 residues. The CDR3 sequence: CASSFRTSGPDPYNEQFF. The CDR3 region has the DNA TGTGCCAGCAGCTTCCGGACTAGCGGGCCTGACCCCTACAATGAGCAGTTCTTC.

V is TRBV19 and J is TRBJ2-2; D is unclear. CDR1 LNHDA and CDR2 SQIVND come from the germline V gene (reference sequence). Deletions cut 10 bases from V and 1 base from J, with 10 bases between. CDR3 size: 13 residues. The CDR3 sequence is CAIRAWNTGELFF. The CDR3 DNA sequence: TGTGCCATCCGAGCCTGGAACACCGGGGAGCTGTTTTTT.

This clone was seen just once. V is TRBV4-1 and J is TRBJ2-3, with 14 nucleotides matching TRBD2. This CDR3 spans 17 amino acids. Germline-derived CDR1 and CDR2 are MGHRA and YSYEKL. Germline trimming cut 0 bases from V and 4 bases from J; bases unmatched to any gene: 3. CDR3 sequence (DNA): TGCGCCAGCAGCCAAGAGGGACTAGCGGGAGTCTCAGATACGCAGTATTTT. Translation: CASSQEGLAGVSDTQYF.

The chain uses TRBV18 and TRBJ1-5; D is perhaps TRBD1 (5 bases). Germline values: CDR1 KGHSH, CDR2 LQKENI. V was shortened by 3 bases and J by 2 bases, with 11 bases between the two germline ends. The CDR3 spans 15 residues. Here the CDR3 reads CASSPGGDGNQPQHF. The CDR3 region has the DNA TGTGCCAGCTCACCGGGGGGGGATGGCAATCAGCCCCAGCATTTT. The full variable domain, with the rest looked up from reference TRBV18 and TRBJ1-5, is NAGVMQNPRHLVRRRGQEARLRCSPMKGHSHVYWYRQLPEEGLKFMVYLQKENIIDESGMPKERFSAEFPKEGPSILRIQQVVRGDSAAYFCASSPGGDGNQPQHFGDGTRLSIL.

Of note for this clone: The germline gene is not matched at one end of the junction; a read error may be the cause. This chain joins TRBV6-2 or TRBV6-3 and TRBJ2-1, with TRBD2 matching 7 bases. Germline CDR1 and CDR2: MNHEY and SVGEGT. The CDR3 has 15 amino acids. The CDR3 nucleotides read TGTGCCAGCGGTTACAGACTAGCCCGGCACAATGAGCAGTTCTTC. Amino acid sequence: CASGYRLARHNEQFF.

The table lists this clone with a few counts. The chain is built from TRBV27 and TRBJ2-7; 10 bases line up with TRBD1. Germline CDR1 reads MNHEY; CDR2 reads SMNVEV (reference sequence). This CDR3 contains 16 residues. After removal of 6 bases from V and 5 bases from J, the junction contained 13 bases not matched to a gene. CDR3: CASSRSTGTGVHEQYF. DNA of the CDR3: TGTGCCAGCAGCCGTTCTACCGGGACAGGGGTCCACGAGCAGTACTTC.

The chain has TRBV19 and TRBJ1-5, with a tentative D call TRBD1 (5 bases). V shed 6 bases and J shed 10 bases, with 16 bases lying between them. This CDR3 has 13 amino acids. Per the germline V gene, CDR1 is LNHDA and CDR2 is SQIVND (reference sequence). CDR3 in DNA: TGTGCCAGTAGGACCGACAGTATCAGACCCCAGCATTTT. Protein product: CASRTDSIRPQHF.

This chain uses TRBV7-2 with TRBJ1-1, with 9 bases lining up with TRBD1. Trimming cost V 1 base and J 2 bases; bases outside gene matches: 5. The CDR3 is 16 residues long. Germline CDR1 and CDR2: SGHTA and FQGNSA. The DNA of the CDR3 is TGTGCCAGCAGCTTAGTAATGGGACAGGGCAACACTGAAGCTTTCTTT. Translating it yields CASSLVMGQGNTEAFF.

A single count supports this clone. CDR3 DNA: TGTGCCACCAGCAGAGGCCACAGGACCCTCTACAATGAGCAGTTCTTC. It translates to CATSRGHRTLYNEQFF. The J gene is TRBJ2-1, the V gene TRBV15; D perhaps matches TRBD1 (5 bases). Germline V gene sequence: CDR1 LNHNV, CDR2 YYDKDF (reference sequence). V lost 1 base and J 3 bases, leaving 13 bases between the germline ends. This CDR3 region has 16 residues.

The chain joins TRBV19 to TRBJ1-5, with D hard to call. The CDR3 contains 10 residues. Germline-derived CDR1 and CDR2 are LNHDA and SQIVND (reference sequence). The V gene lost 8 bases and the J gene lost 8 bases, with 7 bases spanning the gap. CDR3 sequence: CASGREPQHF. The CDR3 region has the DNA TGTGCCAGTGGGAGGGAGCCCCAGCATTTT.

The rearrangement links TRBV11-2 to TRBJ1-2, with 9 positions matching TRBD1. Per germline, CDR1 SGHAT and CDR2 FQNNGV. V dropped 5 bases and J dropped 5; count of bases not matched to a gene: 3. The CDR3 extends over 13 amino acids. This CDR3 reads CASSVGQGYGYTF. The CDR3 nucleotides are TGTGCCAGCAGCGTAGGACAGGGGTATGGCTACACCTTC.

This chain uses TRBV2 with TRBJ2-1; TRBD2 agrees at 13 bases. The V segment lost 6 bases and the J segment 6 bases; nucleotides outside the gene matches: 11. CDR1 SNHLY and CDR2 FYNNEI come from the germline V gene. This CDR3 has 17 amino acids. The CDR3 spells CASRSPGLAGSSNEQFF. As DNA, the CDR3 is TGTGCCAGCAGGTCTCCGGGACTAGCGGGGAGTTCCAATGAGCAGTTCTTC.

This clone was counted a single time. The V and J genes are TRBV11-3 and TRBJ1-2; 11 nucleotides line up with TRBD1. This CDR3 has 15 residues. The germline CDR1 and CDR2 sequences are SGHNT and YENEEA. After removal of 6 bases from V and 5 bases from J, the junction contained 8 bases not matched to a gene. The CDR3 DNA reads TGTGCCAGCAGTCCGGACGGGACAGGGGGGTATGGCTACACCTTC. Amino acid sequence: CASSPDGTGGYGYTF.

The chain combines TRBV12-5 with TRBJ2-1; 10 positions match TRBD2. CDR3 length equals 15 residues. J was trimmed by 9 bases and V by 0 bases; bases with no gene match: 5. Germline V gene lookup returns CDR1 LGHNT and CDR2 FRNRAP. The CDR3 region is CASGLVLAGSGEQFF. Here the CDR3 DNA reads TGTGCTAGTGGTTTGGTACTAGCGGGAAGTGGTGAGCAGTTCTTC.

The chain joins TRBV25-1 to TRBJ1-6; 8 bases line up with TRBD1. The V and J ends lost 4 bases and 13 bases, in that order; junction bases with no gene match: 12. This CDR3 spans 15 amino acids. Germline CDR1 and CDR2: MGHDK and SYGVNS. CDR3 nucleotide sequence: TGTGCCAGCAGTGCCAGCGGGACAGGTCTCTCGCCCCTCCACTTT. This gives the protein CASSASGTGLSPLHF.

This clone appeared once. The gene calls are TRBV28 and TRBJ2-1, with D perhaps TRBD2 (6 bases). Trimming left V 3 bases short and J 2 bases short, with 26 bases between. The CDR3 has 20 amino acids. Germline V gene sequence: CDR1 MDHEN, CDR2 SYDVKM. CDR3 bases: TGTGCCAGCAGTTTCGGTAACCCTGTAACCCGGGACTCCGCCTACAATGAGCAGTTCTTC. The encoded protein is CASSFGNPVTRDSAYNEQFF.

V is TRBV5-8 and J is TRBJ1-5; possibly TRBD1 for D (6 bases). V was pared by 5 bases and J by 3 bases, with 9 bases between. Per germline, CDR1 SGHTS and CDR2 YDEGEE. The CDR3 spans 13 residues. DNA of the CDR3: TGTGCCAGCAGGAGACAGGACAATCAGCCCCAGCATTTT. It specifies CASRRQDNQPQHF.